This is a list of T cell receptor beta chains from one sample in a study of OX40 agonist ivuxolimab in advanced cancers. The repertoire was sequenced with immunoSEQ multiplex PCR; TCRdb's copy has only in-frame clones and lacks some. The repertoire includes about 61,000 clones, approximately 86% of them detected once, and under 0.6% sits in the top ten. The material sequenced was CD4+ or CD8+ T cells sorted from blood, taken in a trial of the OX40 agonist ivuxolimab. Every receptor here comes from an adult with an advanced solid tumor such as melanoma, head and neck, liver or kidney cancer. Each CDR3 is given with its conserved first and last residue. The order of the fields is CDR3 protein, CDR3 DNA, V gene, D gene, J gene, clone size. The D gene is left open where the match is weak. Only part of the rows carry a size: once, few, many, or a class if the clone is expanded.

CASSLPDMNTEAFF,TGCGCCAGCAGCTTGCCAGACATGAACACTGAAGCTTTCTTT,TRBV5-1,.,TRBJ1-1,.
CASRPTGDHEQFF,TGTGCCAGCAGACCTACAGGGGACCATGAGCAGTTCTTC,TRBV28,TRBD1,TRBJ2-1,.
CASSPQGALQETQYF,TGTGCCAGCTCACCACAGGGGGCCCTCCAAGAGACCCAGTACTTC,TRBV18,TRBD1,TRBJ2-5,few
CASTLRRGTEAFF,TGTGCCAGCACCCTTCGCCGAGGCACTGAAGCTTTCTTT,TRBV27,.,TRBJ1-1,.
CASSPATSGSGNEQFF,TGTGCCAGCTCACCGGCGACTAGCGGGAGTGGTAATGAGCAGTTCTTC,TRBV18,TRBD2,TRBJ2-1,.
CASSFDLAGGNEQFF,TGCGCCAGCAGCTTTGACCTAGCGGGAGGGAATGAGCAGTTCTTC,TRBV5-1,TRBD2,TRBJ2-1,.
CASSYLGAGNYGYTF,TGTGCCAGCAGTTACCTGGGGGCGGGGAACTATGGCTACACCTTC,TRBV6-5,.,TRBJ1-2,.
CASSSGQGLDYGYTF,TGCGCCAGCAGCTCCGGACAGGGGTTGGACTATGGCTACACCTTC,TRBV5-1,TRBD1,TRBJ1-2,few
CASSWLAGNTEAFF,TGTGCCAGCAGTTGGCTAGCGGGGAACACTGAAGCTTTCTTT,TRBV2,.,TRBJ1-1,.
CASSQGATTDTQYF,TGCGCCAGCAGCCAAGGTGCCACAACAGATACGCAGTATTTT,TRBV4-1,.,TRBJ2-3,.
CASSRTGNQPQHF,TGTGCCAGCAGCCGGACAGGAAATCAGCCCCAGCATTTT,TRBV6-1,TRBD1,TRBJ1-5,.
CASGNSGPTDTQYF,TGTGCCAGCGGAAATAGCGGGCCCACAGATACGCAGTATTTT,TRBV11-2,TRBD2,TRBJ2-3,.
CSVSGTGGTEAFF,TGCAGCGTAAGTGGGACAGGGGGGACTGAAGCTTTCTTT,TRBV29-1,TRBD1,TRBJ1-1,few
CASKGEEKLFF,TGTGCCAGCAAAGGGGAGGAAAAACTGTTTTTT,TRBV28,.,TRBJ1-4,.
CASSELAGSTDTQYF,TGTGCCAGCAGTGAATTAGCGGGGAGCACAGATACGCAGTATTTT,TRBV2,TRBD2,TRBJ2-3,.
CASSKARQNGYTF,TGTGCCAGCAGCAAAGCAAGGCAGAATGGCTACACCTTC,TRBV21-1,.,TRBJ1-2,few
CASSPRASSGSDLTQYF,TGTGCCAGCAGCCCCAGAGCCTCTAGCGGGAGTGATCTGACCCAGTACTTC,TRBV11-2,TRBD2,TRBJ2-5,.
CVSSVGVSPTSNEKLFF,TGTGTCAGCAGCGTAGGAGTCTCACCGACCTCTAATGAAAAACTGTTTTTT,TRBV9,.,TRBJ1-4,once
CASSLNPGQGYEQYF,TGTGCCAGCAGCTTGAACCCGGGACAGGGGTACGAGCAGTACTTC,TRBV5-5,TRBD1,TRBJ2-7,.
CASSVDRFDRQFF,TGTGCCAGCAGCGTGGACAGGTTCGACAGGCAGTTCTTC,TRBV7-8,TRBD1,TRBJ2-1,.
CASSQETGQNTGELFF,TGCGCCAGCAGCCAAGAAACGGGACAAAACACCGGGGAGCTGTTTTTT,TRBV4-1,.,TRBJ2-2,.
CASRGGTYEQYF,TGTGCCAGCAGGGGGGGGACCTACGAGCAGTACTTC,TRBV6-6,TRBD2,TRBJ2-7,.
CASSLEASGRGETQYF,TGTGCCAGCAGCTTGGAGGCTAGCGGGAGGGGAGAGACCCAGTACTTC,TRBV5-4,TRBD2,TRBJ2-5,few
CASSLTGIYGYTF,TGCGCCAGCAGCTTAACAGGGATCTATGGCTACACCTTC,TRBV5-1,.,TRBJ1-2,.
CASSLGVGFTDTQYF,TGCGCCAGCAGCTTGGGAGTGGGGTTCACAGATACGCAGTATTTT,TRBV5-1,.,TRBJ2-3,.
CAWGHSGSGNEQFF,TGTGCCTGGGGTCATAGCGGGAGCGGCAATGAGCAGTTCTTC,TRBV30,TRBD2,TRBJ2-1,.
CAISESGRAAVPDTQYF,TGTGCCATCAGTGAGTCCGGGCGAGCAGCGGTCCCAGATACGCAGTATTTT,TRBV10-3,.,TRBJ2-3,.
CASRLSPGAPHGYTF,TGTGCCAGCAGATTATCCCCCGGAGCCCCCCATGGCTACACCTTC,TRBV28,.,TRBJ1-2,.
CASSFRGHEQYF,TGTGCCAGCAGTTTCAGGGGTCACGAGCAGTACTTC,TRBV27,.,TRBJ2-7,.
CASSSSSYEQYF,TGTGCCAGCAGCTCCTCGTCGTACGAGCAGTACTTC,TRBV7-8,.,TRBJ2-7,.
CASSPFVVAQGSNYGYTF,TGTGCCAGTAGCCCCTTTGTAGTCGCTCAGGGCTCTAACTATGGCTACACCTTC,TRBV19,.,TRBJ1-2,once
CASSRDRGFGEQYF,TGTGCCAGCAGCCGGGACAGGGGATTCGGGGAGCAGTACTTC,TRBV7-9,TRBD1,TRBJ2-7,.
CASSPGLAGGYEQYF,TGTGCCAGCAGTCCCGGACTAGCGGGTGGCTACGAGCAGTACTTC,TRBV5-4,TRBD2,TRBJ2-7,once
CASSIIVAGDGYTF,TGTGCCAGTAGTATAATCGTGGCAGGGGATGGCTACACCTTC,TRBV19,.,TRBJ1-2,few
CSVHKRDGNYGYTF,TGCAGCGTCCATAAGAGAGACGGGAACTATGGCTACACCTTC,TRBV29-1,.,TRBJ1-2,.
CASSSGQGGTKNIQYF,TGTGCCAGCAGTTCAGGACAGGGGGGAACCAAAAACATTCAGTACTTC,TRBV27,TRBD1,TRBJ2-4,.
CASSGTSDTGELFF,TGTGCCAGCTCAGGGACTAGCGACACCGGGGAGCTGTTTTTT,TRBV18,TRBD2,TRBJ2-2,.
CASSYYRNFDTGELFF,TGTGCCAGCAGCTACTACAGGAATTTTGACACCGGGGAGCTGTTTTTT,TRBV5-6,.,TRBJ2-2,.
CASRRQRNTEAFF,TGTGCCAGCCGGAGGCAGCGGAACACTGAAGCTTTCTTT,TRBV14,.,TRBJ1-1,.
CAIGDGATNEKLFF,TGTGCCATCGGGGACGGTGCAACTAATGAAAAACTGTTTTTT,TRBV10-3,.,TRBJ1-4,.
CASSSRREQFF,TGCGCCAGCAGCTCAAGGCGCGAGCAGTTCTTC,TRBV5-1,.,TRBJ2-1,.
CASTLSLGPHNEQFF,TGCGCCAGCACCCTCAGCTTGGGCCCACACAATGAGCAGTTCTTC,TRBV5-1,.,TRBJ2-1,.
CASSLGTQPTLAGSTDTQYF,TGTGCCAGCAGCTTGGGTACCCAGCCCACACTAGCGGGGAGCACAGATACGCAGTATTTT,TRBV5-4,TRBD2,TRBJ2-3,once
CASSPPEGRGSQRGEKLFF,TGTGCCAGCTCACCACCGGAGGGAAGGGGATCCCAAAGGGGTGAAAAACTGTTTTTT,TRBV18,.,TRBJ1-4,.